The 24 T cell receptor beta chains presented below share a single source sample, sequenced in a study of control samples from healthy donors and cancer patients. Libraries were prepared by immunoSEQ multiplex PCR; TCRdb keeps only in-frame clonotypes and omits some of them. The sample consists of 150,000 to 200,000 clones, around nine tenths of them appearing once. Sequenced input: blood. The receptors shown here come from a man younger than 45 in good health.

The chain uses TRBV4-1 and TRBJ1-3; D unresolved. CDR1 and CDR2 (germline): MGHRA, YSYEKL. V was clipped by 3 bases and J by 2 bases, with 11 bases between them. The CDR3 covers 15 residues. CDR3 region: CASSQTPAAGNTIYF. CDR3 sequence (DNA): TGCGCCAGCAGCCAGACACCCGCCGCTGGAAACACCATATATTTT.

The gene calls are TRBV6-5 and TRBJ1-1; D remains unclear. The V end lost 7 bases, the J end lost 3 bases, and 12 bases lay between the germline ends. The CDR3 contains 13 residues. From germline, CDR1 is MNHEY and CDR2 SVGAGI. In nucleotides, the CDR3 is TGTGCCAGCACGCTAGCGGGGTACACTGAAGCTTTCTTT. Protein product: CASTLAGYTEAFF.

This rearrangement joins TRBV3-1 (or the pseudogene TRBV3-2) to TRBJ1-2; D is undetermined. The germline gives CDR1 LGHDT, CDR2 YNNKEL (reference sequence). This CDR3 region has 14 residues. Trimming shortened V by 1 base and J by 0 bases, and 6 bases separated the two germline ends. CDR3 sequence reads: CASSQGRANYGYTF. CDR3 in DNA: TGTGCCAGCAGCCAAGGGCGGGCTAACTATGGCTACACCTTC.

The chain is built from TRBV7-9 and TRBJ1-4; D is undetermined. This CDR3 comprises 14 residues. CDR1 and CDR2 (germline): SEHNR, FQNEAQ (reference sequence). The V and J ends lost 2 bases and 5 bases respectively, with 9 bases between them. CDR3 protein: CASSLKGLNEKLFF. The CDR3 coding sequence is TGTGCCAGCAGCTTAAAAGGGTTAAATGAAAAACTGTTTTTT.

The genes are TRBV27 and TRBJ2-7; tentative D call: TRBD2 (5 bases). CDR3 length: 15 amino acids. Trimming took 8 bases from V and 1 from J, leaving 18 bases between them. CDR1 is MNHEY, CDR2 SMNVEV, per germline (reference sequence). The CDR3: CASGGRRVGSYEQYF. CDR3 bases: TGTGCCAGCGGAGGCCGCCGGGTAGGATCCTACGAGCAGTACTTC.

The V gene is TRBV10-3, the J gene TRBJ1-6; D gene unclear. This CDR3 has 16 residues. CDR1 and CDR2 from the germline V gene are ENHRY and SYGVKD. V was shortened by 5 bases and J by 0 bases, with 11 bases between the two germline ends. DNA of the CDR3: TGTGCCATCAGTAACGACGAGAGCTCCTATAATTCACCCCTCCACTTT. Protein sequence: CAISNDESSYNSPLHF.

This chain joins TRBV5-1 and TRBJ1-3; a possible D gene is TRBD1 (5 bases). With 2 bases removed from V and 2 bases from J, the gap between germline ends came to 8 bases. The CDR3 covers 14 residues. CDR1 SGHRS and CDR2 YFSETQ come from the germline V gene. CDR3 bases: TGCGCCAGCAGCTTCAGGGAGGCTGGAAACACCATATATTTT. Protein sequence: CASSFREAGNTIYF.

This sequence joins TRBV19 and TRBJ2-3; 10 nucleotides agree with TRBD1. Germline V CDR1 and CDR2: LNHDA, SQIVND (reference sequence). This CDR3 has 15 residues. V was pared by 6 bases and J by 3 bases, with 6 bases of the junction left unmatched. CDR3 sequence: CASRDRDRGTDTQYF. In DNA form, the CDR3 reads TGTGCCAGTAGGGACCGGGACAGGGGAACAGATACGCAGTATTTT.

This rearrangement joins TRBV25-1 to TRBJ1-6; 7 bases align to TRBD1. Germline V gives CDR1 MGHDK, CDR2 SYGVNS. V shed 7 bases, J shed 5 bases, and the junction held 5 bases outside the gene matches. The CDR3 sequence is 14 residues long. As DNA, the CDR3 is TGTGCCAGCAAGGCGGGACAGAATAATTCACCCCTCCACTTT. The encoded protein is CASKAGQNNSPLHF.

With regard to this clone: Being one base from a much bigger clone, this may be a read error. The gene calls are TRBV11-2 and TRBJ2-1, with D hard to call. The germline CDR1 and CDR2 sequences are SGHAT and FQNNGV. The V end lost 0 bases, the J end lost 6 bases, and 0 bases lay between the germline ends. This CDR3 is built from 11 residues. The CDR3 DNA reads TGTGCCAGCAGCTTAGACAATGAGCAGTTCTTC. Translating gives CASSLDNEQFF.

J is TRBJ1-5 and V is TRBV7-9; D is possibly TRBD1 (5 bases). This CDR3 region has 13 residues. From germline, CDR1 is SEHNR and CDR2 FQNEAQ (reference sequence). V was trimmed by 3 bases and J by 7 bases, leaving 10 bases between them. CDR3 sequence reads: CASSLVQAQPQHF. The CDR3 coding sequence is TGTGCCAGCAGCTTGGTACAGGCCCAGCCCCAGCATTTT.

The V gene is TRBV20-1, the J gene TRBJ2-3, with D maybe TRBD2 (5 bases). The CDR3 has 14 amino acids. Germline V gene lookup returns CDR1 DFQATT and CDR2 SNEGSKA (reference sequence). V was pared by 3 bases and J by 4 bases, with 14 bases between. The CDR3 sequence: CSASVRAHSDTQYF. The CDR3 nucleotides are TGCAGTGCTAGTGTGAGGGCCCATTCAGATACGCAGTATTTT.

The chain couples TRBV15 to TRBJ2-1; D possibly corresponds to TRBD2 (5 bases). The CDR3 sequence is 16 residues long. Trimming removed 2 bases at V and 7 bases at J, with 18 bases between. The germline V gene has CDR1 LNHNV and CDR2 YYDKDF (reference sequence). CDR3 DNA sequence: TGTGCCACCAGCAGAAAACTAGGACCCTCGGGGAATGAGCAGTTCTTC. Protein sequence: CATSRKLGPSGNEQFF. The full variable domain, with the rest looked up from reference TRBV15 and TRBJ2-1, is DAMVIQNPRYQVTQFGKPVTLSCSQTLNHNVMYWYQQKSSQAPKLLFHYYDKDFNNEADTPDNFQSRRPNTSFCFLDIRSPGLGDTAMYLCATSRKLGPSGNEQFFGPGTRLTVL.

CDR3 DNA: TGTGCCAGCAGTGTTTTAGCGTCCTACGAGCAGTACTTC. Its translation is CASSVLASYEQYF. The chain links TRBV2 to TRBJ2-7; maybe TRBD2 (5 bases). The germline CDR1 and CDR2 sequences are SNHLY and FYNNEI. CDR3 length: 13 amino acids. Trimming left V 4 bases short and J 1 base short, with 8 bases between. The full variable domain, its missing parts supplied by reference TRBV2 and TRBJ2-7, is EPEVTQTPSHQVTQMGQEVILRCVPISNHLYFYWYRQILGQKVEFLVSFYNNEISEKSEIFDDQFSVERPDGSNFTLKIRSTKLEDSAMYFCASSVLASYEQYFGPGTRLTVT.

The CDR3 sequence: CASILTGTEGDEQYF. The CDR3 DNA sequence: TGTGCCAGCATCCTAACCGGGACAGAGGGCGACGAGCAGTACTTC. The genes are TRBV2 and TRBJ2-7; TRBD1 aligns across 7 bases. Unmatched junction bases numbered 14, after V lost 7 bases and J lost 5 bases. There are 15 residues in the CDR3. Per germline, CDR1 SNHLY and CDR2 FYNNEI.

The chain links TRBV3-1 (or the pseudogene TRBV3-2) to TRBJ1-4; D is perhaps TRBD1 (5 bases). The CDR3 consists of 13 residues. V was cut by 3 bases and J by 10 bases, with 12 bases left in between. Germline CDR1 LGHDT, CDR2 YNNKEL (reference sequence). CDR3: CASSQGPRGKLFF. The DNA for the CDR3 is TGTGCCAGCAGCCAGGGGCCTCGGGGAAAACTGTTTTTT.

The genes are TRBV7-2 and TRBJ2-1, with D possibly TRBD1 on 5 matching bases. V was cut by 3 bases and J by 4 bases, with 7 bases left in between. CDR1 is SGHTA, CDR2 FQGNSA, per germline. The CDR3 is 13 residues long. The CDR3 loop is CASSFKGYNEQFF. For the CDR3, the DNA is TGTGCCAGCAGCTTTAAGGGGTACAATGAGCAGTTCTTC. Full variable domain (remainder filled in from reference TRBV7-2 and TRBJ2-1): GAGVSQSPSNKVTEKGKDVELRCDPISGHTALYWYRQSLGQGLEFLIYFQGNSAPDKSGLPSDRFSAERTGGSVSTLTIQRTQQEDSAVYLCASSFKGYNEQFFGPGTRLTVL.

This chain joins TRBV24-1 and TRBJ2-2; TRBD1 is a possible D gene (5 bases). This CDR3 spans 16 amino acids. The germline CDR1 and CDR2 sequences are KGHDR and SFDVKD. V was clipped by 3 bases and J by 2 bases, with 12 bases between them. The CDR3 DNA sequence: TGTGCCACCAGTGATACAGGCAGGTCAAACACCGGGGAGCTGTTTTTT. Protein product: CATSDTGRSNTGELFF.

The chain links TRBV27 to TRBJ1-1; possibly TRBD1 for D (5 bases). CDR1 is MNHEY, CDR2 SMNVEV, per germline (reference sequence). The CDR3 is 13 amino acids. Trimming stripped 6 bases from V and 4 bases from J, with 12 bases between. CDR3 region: CASSDTRGTEAFF. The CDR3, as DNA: TGTGCCAGCAGCGATACGAGGGGCACTGAAGCTTTCTTT.

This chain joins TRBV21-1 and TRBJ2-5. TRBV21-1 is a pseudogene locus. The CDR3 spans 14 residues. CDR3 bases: TGTGCCAGCAGCAAAGTTAGGCCTAAAGAGACCCAGTACTTC. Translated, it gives CASSKVRPKETQYF.

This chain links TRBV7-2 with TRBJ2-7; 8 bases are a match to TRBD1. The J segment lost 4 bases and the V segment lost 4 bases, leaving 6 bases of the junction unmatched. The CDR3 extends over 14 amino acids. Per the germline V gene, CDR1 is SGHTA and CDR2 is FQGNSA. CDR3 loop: CASSWSRGPYEQYF. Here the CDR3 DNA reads TGTGCCAGCAGCTGGAGCAGGGGGCCGTACGAGCAGTACTTC. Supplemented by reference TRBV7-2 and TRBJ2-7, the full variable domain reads GAGVSQSPSNKVTEKGKDVELRCDPISGHTALYWYRQSLGQGLEFLIYFQGNSAPDKSGLPSDRFSAERTGGSVSTLTIQRTQQEDSAVYLCASSWSRGPYEQYFGPGTRLTVT.

The CDR3 here is CAWGPPYLQSNQPQHF. DNA of the CDR3: TGTGCCTGGGGCCCCCCTTATTTGCAAAGCAATCAGCCCCAGCATTTT. The rearrangement joins TRBV30 to TRBJ1-5; D gene uncertain. The germline V and J ends were trimmed by 5 bases and 1 base, with 18 bases remaining between them. There are 16 residues in the CDR3. Germline V gene data show CDR1 as GTSNPN and CDR2 as SVGIG (reference sequence).

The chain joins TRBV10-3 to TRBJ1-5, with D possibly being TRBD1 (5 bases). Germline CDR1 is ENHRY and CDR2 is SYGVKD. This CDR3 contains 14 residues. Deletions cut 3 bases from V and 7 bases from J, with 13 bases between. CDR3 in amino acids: CAISDGQGLQPQHF. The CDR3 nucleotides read TGTGCCATCAGTGACGGGCAGGGACTCCAGCCCCAGCATTTT.

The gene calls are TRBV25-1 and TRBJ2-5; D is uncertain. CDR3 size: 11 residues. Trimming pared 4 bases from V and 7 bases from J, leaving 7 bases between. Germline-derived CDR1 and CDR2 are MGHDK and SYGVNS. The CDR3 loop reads CASSGPTTQYF. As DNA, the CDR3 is TGTGCCAGCAGTGGCCCTACGACCCAGTACTTC.